The rows below give T cell receptor beta chains drawn from one sample of a study of T cells in Graves' hyperthyroidism and ophthalmopathy. TCRdb fed the multiplex PCR reads into MiXCR, producing one record per CDR3 protein. The sample has roughly 660,000 distinct CDR3 sequences; about 18% are singletons. The sequenced material came from blood. The receptors stem from a man over 45 with Graves' hyperthyroidism. Each CDR3 is given with its conserved first and last residue. The D gene is left open where the match is weak. Expanded clones are given a class, and other clones once, few, many or no size at all.

v_call: TRBV6-5; d_call: -; clone_size: -; j_call: TRBJ2-1; cdr3_nt: TGTGCCAGCAGTTACCCTTTAGGGACCAAGGGTAATGAGCAGTTCTTC; cdr3_aa: CASSYPLGTKGNEQFF
v_call: TRBV3-1; d_call: TRBD1; clone_size: -; j_call: TRBJ1-2; cdr3_nt: TGTGCCAGCAGCGGAGTCAGGGGGCCCTCGGACTATGGCTACACCTTC; cdr3_aa: CASSGVRGPSDYGYTF
v_call: TRBV29-1; d_call: TRBD2; clone_size: few; j_call: TRBJ2-7; cdr3_nt: TGCAGCGTTGCGCTAGCGGACGGCTACGAGCAGTACTTC; cdr3_aa: CSVALADGYEQYF
v_call: TRBV20-1; d_call: TRBD1; clone_size: few; j_call: TRBJ2-7; cdr3_nt: TGCAGTGTTCGAGGCACCGGACAGGGAACCTACGAGCAGTACTTC; cdr3_aa: CSVRGTGQGTYEQYF
v_call: TRBV28; d_call: -; clone_size: many; j_call: TRBJ2-5; cdr3_nt: TGTGCCAGCAGAGAGAACAGGGCAGAGACCCAGTACTTC; cdr3_aa: CASRENRAETQYF
v_call: TRBV5-6; d_call: -; clone_size: -; j_call: TRBJ1-1; cdr3_nt: TGTGCCAGCAGCTTGTTCATCTCGAGTGAAGCTTTCTTT; cdr3_aa: CASSLFISSEAFF
v_call: TRBV2; d_call: TRBD1; clone_size: many; j_call: TRBJ1-5; cdr3_nt: TGTGCCAGTTCAGGGGGGACTAGGAGCAATCAGCCCCAGCATTTT; cdr3_aa: CASSGGTRSNQPQHF
v_call: TRBV11-2; d_call: -; clone_size: -; j_call: TRBJ2-2; cdr3_nt: TGTGCCAGCAGCTTTACGGGACTTCCTAATACCGGGGAGCTGTTTTTT; cdr3_aa: CASSFTGLPNTGELFF
v_call: TRBV29-1; d_call: -; clone_size: -; j_call: TRBJ2-7; cdr3_nt: TGCAGCGTCCCCCCCGGGGAGAACTACGAGCAGTACTTC; cdr3_aa: CSVPPGENYEQYF
v_call: TRBV20-1; d_call: -; clone_size: many; j_call: TRBJ2-3; cdr3_nt: TGCAGTGCTAGAGCGGGTCGGGGCCTTGGCACAGATACGCAGTATTTT; cdr3_aa: CSARAGRGLGTDTQYF
v_call: TRBV4-1; d_call: -; clone_size: few; j_call: TRBJ2-1; cdr3_nt: TGCGCCAGCAGGAAGGAGAGCGGTCTTTGGGATGAGCAGTTCTTC; cdr3_aa: CASRKESGLWDEQFF
v_call: TRBV30; d_call: TRBD2; clone_size: many; j_call: TRBJ2-2; cdr3_nt: TGTGCCTGGAGTGTAGCCCTAGCGGTATGGGGGGAGCTGTTTTTT; cdr3_aa: CAWSVALAVWGELFF
v_call: TRBV20-1; d_call: TRBD1; clone_size: many; j_call: TRBJ1-6; cdr3_nt: TGCAGTGCTAGCCCGGGACAGGAGAATTCACCCCTCCACTTT; cdr3_aa: CSASPGQENSPLHF
v_call: TRBV30; d_call: TRBD1; clone_size: few; j_call: TRBJ1-6; cdr3_nt: TGTGCACTACAGGGGGCTAATTCACCCCTCCACTTT; cdr3_aa: CALQGANSPLHF
v_call: TRBV12-3/TRBV12-4; d_call: TRBD2; clone_size: few; j_call: TRBJ2-1; cdr3_nt: TGTGCCAGCAGTCCTAGCGGGAGGGGGGCCTACAATGAGCAGTTCTTC; cdr3_aa: CASSPSGRGAYNEQFF
v_call: TRBV3-1; d_call: -; clone_size: -; j_call: TRBJ1-2; cdr3_nt: TGTGCCAGCAGCCAAGACAGGGGCTACACCTTC; cdr3_aa: CASSQDRGYTF
v_call: TRBV20-1; d_call: TRBD1; clone_size: few; j_call: TRBJ1-1; cdr3_nt: TGCAGTGCCGACCGGGACAGCTATGAAGCTTTCTTT; cdr3_aa: CSADRDSYEAFF
v_call: TRBV4-1; d_call: -; clone_size: -; j_call: TRBJ2-7; cdr3_nt: TGCGCCAGCAGCCAAGGGCAGGGCCAGTTGCCGGGGGAGCAGTACTTC; cdr3_aa: CASSQGQGQLPGEQYF
v_call: TRBV2; d_call: TRBD1; clone_size: many; j_call: TRBJ1-1; cdr3_nt: TGTGCCAGCAGTTATGACAGGGGGGACACTGAAGCTTTCTTT; cdr3_aa: CASSYDRGDTEAFF
v_call: TRBV24-1; d_call: -; clone_size: many; j_call: TRBJ2-1; cdr3_nt: TGTGCCACCAGTCCCAGGTGGGATGAGCAGTTCTTC; cdr3_aa: CATSPRWDEQFF
v_call: TRBV28; d_call: TRBD1; clone_size: many; j_call: TRBJ1-4; cdr3_nt: TGTGCCACGACAGGGGGGGGGAATGAAAAACTGTTTTTT; cdr3_aa: CATTGGGNEKLFF
v_call: TRBV5-1; d_call: -; clone_size: few; j_call: TRBJ2-1; cdr3_nt: TGCGCCAGCAGCCTGTACCGGGATGAGCAGTTCTTC; cdr3_aa: CASSLYRDEQFF
v_call: TRBV12-3/TRBV12-4; d_call: -; clone_size: -; j_call: TRBJ2-1; cdr3_nt: TGTGCCAGCAGTTTTGTCGCTGACAATGAGCAGTTCTTC; cdr3_aa: CASSFVADNEQFF
v_call: TRBV18; d_call: -; clone_size: -; j_call: TRBJ1-5; cdr3_nt: TGTGCCAGCCCACCAAACGGGGGGGATAATCAGCCCCAGCATTTT; cdr3_aa: CASPPNGGDNQPQHF
v_call: TRBV3-1; d_call: -; clone_size: few; j_call: TRBJ2-1; cdr3_nt: TGTGCCAGCAGCCAAGGGGCGGGCCCCTACAATGAGCAGTTCTTC; cdr3_aa: CASSQGAGPYNEQFF
v_call: TRBV6-2/TRBV6-3; d_call: TRBD1; clone_size: many; j_call: TRBJ2-7; cdr3_nt: TGTGCCAGCCGAACAGGGGGGAGCTCCTACGAGCAGTACTTC; cdr3_aa: CASRTGGSSYEQYF
v_call: TRBV3-1; d_call: TRBD1; clone_size: once; j_call: TRBJ2-1; cdr3_nt: TGTGCCAGCAGCCAGAACAGGGGGCAGGGAGCGAATGAGCAGTTCTTC; cdr3_aa: CASSQNRGQGANEQFF
v_call: TRBV18; d_call: -; clone_size: many; j_call: TRBJ2-1; cdr3_nt: TGTGCCAGCTCTCTACAGGGAGGCTCCTACAATGAGCAGTTCTTC; cdr3_aa: CASSLQGGSYNEQFF
v_call: TRBV4-1; d_call: TRBD2; clone_size: few; j_call: TRBJ2-1; cdr3_nt: TGCGCCAGCAGCCATGACTTTGCGGGAGGGAATTACAATGAGCAGTTCTTC; cdr3_aa: CASSHDFAGGNYNEQFF
v_call: TRBV19; d_call: TRBD1; clone_size: few; j_call: TRBJ1-5; cdr3_nt: TGTGCCAGTAGGATTCAGGGGGATAGCAATCAGCCCCAGCATTTT; cdr3_aa: CASRIQGDSNQPQHF
v_call: TRBV5-1; d_call: TRBD2; clone_size: few; j_call: TRBJ2-1; cdr3_nt: TGCGCCAGCAGCACCGGGACTAAAATCTACAATGAGCAGTTCTTC; cdr3_aa: CASSTGTKIYNEQFF
v_call: TRBV19; d_call: TRBD1; clone_size: many; j_call: TRBJ1-1; cdr3_nt: TGTGCCAGTAGTATAGAAGGTCGGGGTGGCAGGGGGAAGGACACTGAAGCTTTCTTT; cdr3_aa: CASSIEGRGGRGKDTEAFF
v_call: TRBV19; d_call: -; clone_size: many; j_call: TRBJ1-1; cdr3_nt: TGTGCCAGTAGTATAGATTGGACTCCGACACGGGCCACTGAAGCTTTCTTT; cdr3_aa: CASSIDWTPTRATEAFF
v_call: TRBV6-1; d_call: -; clone_size: -; j_call: TRBJ1-5; cdr3_nt: TGTGCCAGCAGTGTGCAGCCTTCCCAGCATTTT; cdr3_aa: CASSVQPSQHF
v_call: TRBV5-1; d_call: TRBD1; clone_size: many; j_call: TRBJ2-1; cdr3_nt: TGCGCCAGCAGCTTGGTGGCAGGGGGTCCTGGCAATGAGCAGTTCTTC; cdr3_aa: CASSLVAGGPGNEQFF
v_call: TRBV28; d_call: TRBD1; clone_size: many; j_call: TRBJ2-1; cdr3_nt: TGTGCCAGCAGTGAACAGGGGGCGTCTGACAATGAGCAGTTCTTC; cdr3_aa: CASSEQGASDNEQFF
v_call: TRBV12-3/TRBV12-4; d_call: -; clone_size: many; j_call: TRBJ2-2; cdr3_nt: TGTGCCAGCACCCCTGTTTTCGGCGGGGAGCTGTTTTTT; cdr3_aa: CASTPVFGGELFF
v_call: TRBV10-3; d_call: -; clone_size: few; j_call: TRBJ2-3; cdr3_nt: TGTGCCATCAGTATAGACCTGGGCGCAGATACGCAGTATTTT; cdr3_aa: CAISIDLGADTQYF
v_call: TRBV7-9; d_call: TRBD1; clone_size: few; j_call: TRBJ1-3; cdr3_nt: TGTGCCAGCAGCTCCCAGGGGGCAGGAGGAAACACCATATATTTT; cdr3_aa: CASSSQGAGGNTIYF
v_call: TRBV28; d_call: -; clone_size: many; j_call: TRBJ2-5; cdr3_nt: TGTGCCAGCAGCTCGGCAGGGGGGAAAGAGACCCAGTACTTC; cdr3_aa: CASSSAGGKETQYF
v_call: TRBV24-1; d_call: TRBD1; clone_size: many; j_call: TRBJ2-3; cdr3_nt: TGTGCCACCAGTGATCCGACTCCACAGGGGGCGAGCACAGATACGCAGTATTTT; cdr3_aa: CATSDPTPQGASTDTQYF
v_call: TRBV20-1; d_call: TRBD2; clone_size: few; j_call: TRBJ2-3; cdr3_nt: TGCAGTAACTTACTAGCGCTCACAGATACGCAGTATTTT; cdr3_aa: CSNLLALTDTQYF
v_call: TRBV20-1; d_call: TRBD2; clone_size: -; j_call: TRBJ2-3; cdr3_nt: TGCAGTGCGGCGGGACTTGGGACTAGCGGGAGCGGTGACACAGATACGCAGTATTTT; cdr3_aa: CSAAGLGTSGSGDTDTQYF
v_call: TRBV19; d_call: -; clone_size: few; j_call: TRBJ2-6; cdr3_nt: TGTGCCAGTAGGGAGTTGGTCAGCTCTGGGGCCAACGTCCTGACTTTC; cdr3_aa: CASRELVSSGANVLTF
v_call: TRBV6-1; d_call: -; clone_size: -; j_call: TRBJ1-1; cdr3_nt: TGTGCCAGCAGCTCCCGGTATCGGGGGCCAAAAACTGAAGCTTTCTTT; cdr3_aa: CASSSRYRGPKTEAFF
v_call: TRBV5-1; d_call: -; clone_size: many; j_call: TRBJ1-1; cdr3_nt: TGCGCCAGCTGGTCTTGGGCCGGAGGGGCGACTGAAGCTTTCTTT; cdr3_aa: CASWSWAGGATEAFF
v_call: TRBV2; d_call: -; clone_size: many; j_call: TRBJ2-2; cdr3_nt: TGTGCCAGCAGTGTAGGGCGGTTCGCGAACACCGGGGAGCTGTTTTTT; cdr3_aa: CASSVGRFANTGELFF
v_call: TRBV13; d_call: TRBD1; clone_size: -; j_call: TRBJ2-2; cdr3_nt: TGTGCCAGCAGCTTTAACAGGGGGAACACCGGGGAGCTGTTTTTT; cdr3_aa: CASSFNRGNTGELFF
v_call: TRBV2; d_call: TRBD1; clone_size: many; j_call: TRBJ1-1; cdr3_nt: TGTGCCAGCAGTGGACAGGGCGGCATGAACACTGAAGCTTTCTTT; cdr3_aa: CASSGQGGMNTEAFF